This TCR beta chain was documented in a study of blood T cells in healthy people across ages. Primers used in a second PCR of about 7 to 12 cycles were a sample-barcoded 5' primer and a J-beta primer mix. TCRdb processed the 5' RACE reads anew with MiXCR; each CDR3 protein has one entry. The table lists roughly 1.4 million distinct CDR3 sequences, roughly 60% of them singletons, with 6.5% to 8% in the top ten. CDR3 length: 15 amino acids. The germline V gene encodes CDR1 SGHTS and CDR2 YDEGEE. Ranging in age from about 6 to 95, the donors were healthy Caucasian individuals from Russia. Isolation per sample recovered at least 7 million PBMCs.

Source material: blood. This chain links TRBV5-8 with TRBJ2-4, with 7 bases fitting TRBD1. The J call may be faulty, since TRBJ2-5 better matches the DNA end. This TCR was sampled from a man between 18 and 35 years old in good health. The CDR3 loop reads CASSQRTGVGETQYF. For the CDR3, the DNA is TGTGCCAGCAGCCAGAGAACAGGGGTAGGCGAGACCCAGTACTTC.